A single sample gave rise to the 7 T cell receptor beta chains below, sequenced in a study of early T cells in non-severe SARS-CoV-2 infection. TCRdb independently ran MiXCR on the 5' RACE reads; one entry per CDR3 protein. The repertoire has approximately 42,000 distinct CDR3 sequences, around 6.8% of them found once; the top ten carry roughly 5%. Specimen: whole blood. The origin of the receptors is an adult who was a healthcare worker with PCR-confirmed SARS-CoV-2 infection or an uninfected control (not recorded which).

This clonotype was recorded a few times. For the CDR3, the DNA is TGTGCCACCAGTCCCGGGACAGCTGTCCCCGGGGAGCTGTTTTTT. Protein product: CATSPGTAVPGELFF. The rearrangement links TRBV24-1 to TRBJ2-2, with 7 bases that match TRBD1. Germline V gene data show CDR1 as KGHDR and CDR2 as SFDVKD. V was pared by 6 bases and J by 6 bases, with 9 bases of the junction left unmatched. This CDR3 has 15 amino acids.

Ten or more counts support this clonotype. The chain links TRBV2 to TRBJ1-4; possibly TRBD1 for D (6 bases). Trimming left V 3 bases short and J 0 bases short, with 8 bases between. This CDR3 has 15 amino acids. The germline CDR1 and CDR2 sequences are SNHLY and FYNNEI. CDR3: CASSEDSTTNEKLFF. CDR3 bases: TGTGCCAGCAGTGAGGACAGTACAACTAATGAAAAACTGTTTTTT.

V gene TRBV12-3 or TRBV12-4 combines with J gene TRBJ1-4; the D is unclear. This CDR3 contains 11 residues. The V end was cut by 3 bases, the J end by 6 bases, with 2 bases between. In DNA form, the CDR3 reads TGTGCCAGCAGTTTCGATGAAAAACTGTTTTTT. It specifies CASSFDEKLFF.

This clonotype was seen repeatedly, ten times or more. The CDR3 loop reads CASSDSTDTGELFF. For the CDR3, the DNA is TGTGCCAGCAGTGACTCGACAGATACCGGGGAGCTGTTTTTT. The rearrangement joins TRBV6-4 to TRBJ2-2, with D possibly TRBD1 on 5 matching bases. This CDR3 spans 14 amino acids. Germline V CDR1 and CDR2: MRHNA, SNTAGT. Trimming took off 0 bases at V and 5 bases at J, with 7 bases between the two ends.

The table lists this clonotype with a few counts. The rearrangement links TRBV2 to TRBJ2-1, with 7 bases aligning to TRBD2. The CDR3 runs to 14 residues. Germline V lookup: CDR1 SNHLY, CDR2 FYNNEI. Trimming removed 3 bases from V and 4 bases from J; junction bases left unmatched: 3. For the CDR3, the DNA is TGTGCCAGCAGTGATTGGGAGGGGTACAATGAGCAGTTCTTC. This encodes CASSDWEGYNEQFF.

This clonotype was observed many times. CDR3: CASSEARRASYEQYF. DNA of the CDR3: TGTGCCAGCAGTGAAGCCCGACGGGCGTCCTACGAGCAGTACTTC. The V gene is TRBV2, the J gene TRBJ2-7, with D unresolved. The CDR3 has 15 amino acids. Per the germline V gene, CDR1 is SNHLY and CDR2 is FYNNEI. The ends were cut back, 0 bases at V and 1 base at J, with 10 bases in the middle. Full variable domain (missing parts from reference TRBV2 and TRBJ2-7): EPEVTQTPSHQVTQMGQEVILRCVPISNHLYFYWYRQILGQKVEFLVSFYNNEISEKSEIFDDQFSVERPDGSNFTLKIRSTKLEDSAMYFCASSEARRASYEQYFGPGTRLTVT.

This clonotype was observed a few times. The V and J genes are TRBV5-1 and TRBJ1-1; D gene unclear. Trimming removed 2 bases from V and 0 bases from J, with 8 bases in between. The CDR3 is 14 amino acids. Germline V gives CDR1 SGHRS, CDR2 YFSETQ. The CDR3 region is CASSLLTMNTEAFF. The CDR3 DNA sequence: TGCGCCAGCAGCTTACTGACCATGAACACTGAAGCTTTCTTT.